The clone carrying this T cell receptor (beta chain) was seen once. Its antigen is as yet unknown. The sorted conventional CD4 T cells were gated as CD4+CD127+. The V end lost 2 bases, the J end lost 4 bases, and 12 bases lay between the germline ends. This CDR3 contains 14 residues. This record belongs to a study of B cell selection in AIRE deficiency. General study results and limits: Patient Tconv cells held roughly 31% of Treg sequences shared by healthy donors.

The table came from immunoSEQ multiplex PCR; TCRdb's copy has only in-frame clones and leaves some out. The table has tens of thousands of clones, 95% to 98% seen once. This rearrangement joins TRBV23-1 to TRBJ2-7; no firm D call. TRBV23-1 is identified as an open reading frame with a role that is uncertain. The sequence was obtained from a human donor with AIRE deficiency. The specimen was conventional CD4+ T cells sorted from PBMCs. Here the CDR3 reads CASSQPHPSYEQYF. The CDR3 coding sequence is TGCGCCAGCAGTCAACCCCATCCTTCGTACGAGCAGTACTTC.